This T cell receptor (beta chain) was retrieved from a study of T cells in Graves' hyperthyroidism and ophthalmopathy. TCR beta CDR3 region amplification was performed from RNA transcripts. When the TCR CDR3 underwent first-round RT-PCR, the HTBI primer set was used. One entry per CDR3 protein results from TCRdb running MiXCR on the multiplex PCR reads. The profile shows 89,000 or so distinct CDR3 sequences, roughly 39% of them singletons. Study outcomes and limitations: Researchers found most expanded thyroid clonotypes above 0.001 in blood as well.

Patients showing uncontrolled infection, other autoimmune disease, pregnancy or lactation were ineligible. This clonotype was counted at least ten times. Its matching antigen is unknown. The V gene end was trimmed by 6 bases and the J gene end by 3 bases; junction bases not matched to a gene: 7. The CDR3 covers 14 residues. The V gene's germline CDR1 is MDHEN and CDR2 SYDVKM. The TCR originated in a woman in her 30s with Graves' hyperthyroidism. The chain combines TRBV28 with TRBJ2-7, with 8 bases matching TRBD2. Source material: peripheral blood or thyroid tissue (not recorded which). The CDR3 DNA is TGTGCCAGCAGGATAGCGGGAATCTTCTACGAGCAGTACTTC. It is translated as CASRIAGIFYEQYF.